This T cell receptor (beta chain) comes out of a study of CD8+ T cells in alopecia areata. Study observations and caveats: Among patients, TCR sharing was less clear than in mice, a difference possibly due in part to HLA diversity in the patient population.

The trim removed 3 bases at V and 7 bases at J, leaving 13 bases unmatched. CDR1 is GTSNPN and CDR2 is SVGIG in the germline V gene (reference sequence). The CDR3 is 15 amino acids. Alopecia areata patients had lesional scalp punch biopsies and peripheral blood taken from them. Worth noting for this clone: The antigen is undetermined.

Extraction of RNA preceded its reverse transcription into cDNA, which served as the sequencing template. Repertoires were generated with immunoSEQ multiplex PCR, while TCRdb's copy carries only in-frame clones and drops some. In the table there are some 110,000 clones, 35% to 40% of which are singletons. V is TRBV30 and J is TRBJ2-3; 7 bases are shared with TRBD2. The TCR originated in a human donor with alopecia areata. Material for sequencing was CD4+ T cells sorted from blood. DNA for the CDR3: TGTGCCTGGAGGACGAGCGGGGCGGGCCCCTATACGCAGTATTTT. As protein: CAWRTSGAGPYTQYF.